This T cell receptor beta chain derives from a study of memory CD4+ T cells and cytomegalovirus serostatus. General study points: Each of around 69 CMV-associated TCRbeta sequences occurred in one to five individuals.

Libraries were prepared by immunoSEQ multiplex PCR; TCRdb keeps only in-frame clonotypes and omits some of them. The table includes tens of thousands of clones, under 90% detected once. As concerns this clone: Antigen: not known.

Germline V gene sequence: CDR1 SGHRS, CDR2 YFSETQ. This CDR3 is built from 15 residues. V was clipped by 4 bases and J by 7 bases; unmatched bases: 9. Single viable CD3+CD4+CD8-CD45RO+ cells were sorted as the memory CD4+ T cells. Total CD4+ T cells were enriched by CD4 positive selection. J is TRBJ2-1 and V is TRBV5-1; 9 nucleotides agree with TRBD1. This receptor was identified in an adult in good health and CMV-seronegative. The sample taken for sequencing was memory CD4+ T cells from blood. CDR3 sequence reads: CASSTTGGAGNEQFF. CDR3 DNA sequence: TGCGCCAGCAGCACAACAGGGGGCGCCGGGAATGAGCAGTTCTTC.